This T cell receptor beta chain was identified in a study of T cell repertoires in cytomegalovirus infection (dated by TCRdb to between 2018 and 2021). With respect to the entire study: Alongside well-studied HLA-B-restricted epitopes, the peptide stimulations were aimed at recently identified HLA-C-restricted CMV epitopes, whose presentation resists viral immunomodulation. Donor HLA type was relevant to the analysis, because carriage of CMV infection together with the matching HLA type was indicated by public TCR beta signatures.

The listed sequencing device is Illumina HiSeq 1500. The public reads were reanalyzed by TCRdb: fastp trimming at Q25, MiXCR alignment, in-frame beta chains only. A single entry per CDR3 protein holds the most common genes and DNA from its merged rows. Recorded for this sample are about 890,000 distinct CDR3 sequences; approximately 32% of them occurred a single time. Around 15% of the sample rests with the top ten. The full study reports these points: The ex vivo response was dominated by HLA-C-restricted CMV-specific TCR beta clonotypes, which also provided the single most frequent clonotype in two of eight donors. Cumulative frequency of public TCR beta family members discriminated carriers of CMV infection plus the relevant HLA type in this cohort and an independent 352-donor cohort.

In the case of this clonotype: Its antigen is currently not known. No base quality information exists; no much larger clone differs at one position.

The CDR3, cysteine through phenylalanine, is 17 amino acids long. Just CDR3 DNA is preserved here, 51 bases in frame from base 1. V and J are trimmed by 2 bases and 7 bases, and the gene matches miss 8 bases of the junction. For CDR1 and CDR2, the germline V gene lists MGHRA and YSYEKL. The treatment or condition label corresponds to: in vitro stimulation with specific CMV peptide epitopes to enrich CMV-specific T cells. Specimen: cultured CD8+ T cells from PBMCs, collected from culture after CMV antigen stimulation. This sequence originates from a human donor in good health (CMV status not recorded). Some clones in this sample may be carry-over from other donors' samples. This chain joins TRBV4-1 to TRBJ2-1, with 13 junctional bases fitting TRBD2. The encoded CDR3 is CASSQFSGLAGDNEQFF. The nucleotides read TGCGCCAGCAGCCAATTTTCCGGACTAGCGGGGGATAATGAGCAGTTCTTC.